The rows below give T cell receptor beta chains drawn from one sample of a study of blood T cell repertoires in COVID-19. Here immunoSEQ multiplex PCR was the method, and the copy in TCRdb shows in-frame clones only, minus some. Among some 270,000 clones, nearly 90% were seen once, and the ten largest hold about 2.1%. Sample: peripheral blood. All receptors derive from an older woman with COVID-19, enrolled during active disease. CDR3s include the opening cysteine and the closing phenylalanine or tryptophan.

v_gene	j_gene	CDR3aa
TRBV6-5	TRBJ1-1	CASTQDGRGLAEAFF
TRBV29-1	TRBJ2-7	CSVEQTSGGAYEQYF
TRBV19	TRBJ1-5	CASSGDRDIGQPQHF
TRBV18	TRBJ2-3	CASSPPSSGGGTDTQYF
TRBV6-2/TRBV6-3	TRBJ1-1	CASSSIERAGSFF
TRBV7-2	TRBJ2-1	CASSLGQGIGEQFF
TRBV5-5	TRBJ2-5	CASSLGGEHLETQYF
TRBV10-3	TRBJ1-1	CAISADYTEAFF
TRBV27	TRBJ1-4	CASRSGGRNEKLFF
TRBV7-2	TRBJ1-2	CASYTEDGYTF
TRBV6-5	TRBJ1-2	CASRLSNNPDYGYTF
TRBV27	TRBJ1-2	CASTTSDRGPYGYTF
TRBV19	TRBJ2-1	CASSINWSNEQFF